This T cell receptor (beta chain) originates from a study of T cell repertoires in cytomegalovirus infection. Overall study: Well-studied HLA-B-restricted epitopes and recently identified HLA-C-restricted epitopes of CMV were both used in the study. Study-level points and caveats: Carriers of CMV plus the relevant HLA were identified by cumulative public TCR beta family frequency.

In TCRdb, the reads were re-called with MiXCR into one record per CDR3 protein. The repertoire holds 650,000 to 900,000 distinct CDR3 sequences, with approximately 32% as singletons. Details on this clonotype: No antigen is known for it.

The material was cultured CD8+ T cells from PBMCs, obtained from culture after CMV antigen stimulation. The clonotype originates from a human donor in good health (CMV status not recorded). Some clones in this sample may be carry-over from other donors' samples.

The CDR3 bases are TGTGCCATCAGTGAAAGGACAGGGGGCAATGAGCAGTTCTTC. It specifies CAISERTGGNEQFF. V usage is TRBV10-3 and J usage is TRBJ2-1, with 10 bases that match TRBD1. Trimming took 3 bases from V and 6 from J; bases not matched to a gene: 2. The length of the CDR3 is 14 residues. From germline, CDR1 is ENHRY and CDR2 SYGVKD.